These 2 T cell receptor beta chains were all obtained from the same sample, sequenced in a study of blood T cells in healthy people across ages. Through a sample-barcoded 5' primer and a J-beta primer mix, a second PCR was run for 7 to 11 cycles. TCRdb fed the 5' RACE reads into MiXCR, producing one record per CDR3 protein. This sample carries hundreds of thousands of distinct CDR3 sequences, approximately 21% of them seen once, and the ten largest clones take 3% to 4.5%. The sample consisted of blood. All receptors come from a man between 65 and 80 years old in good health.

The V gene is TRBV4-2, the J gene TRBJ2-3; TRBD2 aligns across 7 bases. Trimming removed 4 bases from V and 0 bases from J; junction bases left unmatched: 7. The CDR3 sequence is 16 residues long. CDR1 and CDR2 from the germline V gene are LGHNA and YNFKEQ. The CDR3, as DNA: TGTGCCAGCAGCCTTGGGGCGGGGGATAGCACAGATACGCAGTATTTT. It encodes CASSLGAGDSTDTQYF.

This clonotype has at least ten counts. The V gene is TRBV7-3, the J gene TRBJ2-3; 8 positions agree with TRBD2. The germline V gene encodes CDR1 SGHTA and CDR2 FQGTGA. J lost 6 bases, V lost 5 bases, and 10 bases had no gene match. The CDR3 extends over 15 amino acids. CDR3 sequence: CASSPSGRPPDTQYF. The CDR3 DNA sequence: TGTGCCAGCAGCCCAAGCGGGAGACCCCCGGATACGCAGTATTTT.